These T cell receptor beta chains were read from a single sample in a study of shared clonotypes between healthy human individuals. Here immunoSEQ multiplex PCR was the method, and the copy in TCRdb shows in-frame clones only, minus some. The table lists over a million clones, around four fifths of them singletons, with 1.4% in the top ten. Sequenced input: memory CD4+ T cells sorted from blood. Receptors originate from a man between 18 and 35 years old in good health. The CDR3 runs from the conserved cysteine through the conserved F or W. The order of the fields is clone size, D gene, CDR3 length, J gene, V gene, CDR3 protein, CDR3 DNA. A D gene is named only where the DNA matches it firmly. Not every row has a clone size; where given, it reads once, few, many or a size class.

-	-	15	TRBJ1-2	TRBV9	CASSATLTGLYGYTF	TGTGCCAGCAGCGCAACCTTGACCGGTCTATATGGCTACACCTTC
-	-	13	TRBJ1-2	TRBV6-4	CASSSEPNYGYTF	TGTGCCAGCAGTTCGGAGCCTAACTATGGCTACACCTTC
few	TRBD1	14	TRBJ1-4	TRBV27	CASRADRGLEKLFF	TGTGCCAGCAGGGCGGACAGGGGGCTTGAAAAACTGTTTTTT
few	TRBD1	15	TRBJ2-2	TRBV7-3	CASSPGTGTTGELFF	TGTGCCAGCAGCCCGGGGACAGGGACCACCGGGGAGCTGTTTTTT
-	-	14	TRBJ1-4	TRBV4-1	CASSPFQANEKLFF	TGCGCCAGCAGCCCATTCCAGGCTAATGAAAAACTGTTTTTT
-	-	14	TRBJ2-2	TRBV11-2	CASSQGLSTGELFF	TGTGCCAGCAGCCAGGGACTTTCCACCGGGGAGCTGTTTTTT
-	-	13	TRBJ2-5	TRBV2	CASGRTEQETQYF	TGTGCCAGCGGCCGGACGGAACAAGAGACCCAGTACTTC
-	-	17	TRBJ1-2	TRBV4-2	CASSQVAGLAAGYGYTF	TGTGCCAGCAGCCAAGTGGCTGGTTTGGCCGCAGGCTATGGCTACACCTTC
-	-	13	TRBJ2-7	TRBV30	CAWSGGRRYEQYF	TGTGCCTGGAGTGGGGGACGCCGCTACGAGCAGTACTTC
few	-	13	TRBJ1-1	TRBV5-4	CASSSRDFTEAFF	TGTGCCAGCAGCTCCAGAGATTTCACTGAAGCTTTCTTT
-	-	15	TRBJ2-1	TRBV5-1	CASSLAGGAYNEQFF	TGCGCCAGCAGCTTGGCTGGGGGAGCCTACAATGAGCAGTTCTTC
-	-	17	TRBJ1-1	TRBV6-1	CASSEKPGRGLNTEAFF	TGTGCCAGCAGTGAAAAGCCGGGCAGGGGCTTGAACACTGAAGCTTTCTTT
-	-	14	TRBJ2-7	TRBV18	CASSPSGPPYEQYF	TGTGCCAGCTCACCGTCCGGGCCTCCCTACGAGCAGTACTTC
-	TRBD2	16	TRBJ2-2	TRBV7-2	CASSLAGTSRSGELFF	TGTGCCAGCAGTTTAGCGGGAACCTCCCGGTCCGGGGAGCTGTTTTTT
-	TRBD1	15	TRBJ1-5	TRBV2	CASSENTGGRRPQHF	TGTGCCAGCAGCGAGAATACAGGGGGCAGGCGGCCCCAGCATTTT
few	TRBD1	14	TRBJ1-4	TRBV6-6	CASSPRGGLGKLFF	TGTGCCAGCAGTCCTCGAGGGGGCCTTGGAAAACTGTTTTTT
-	-	15	TRBJ1-2	TRBV10-3	CAISTRGASEYGYTF	TGTGCCATCTCTACAAGGGGCGCATCAGAATATGGCTACACCTTC
once	TRBD1	13	TRBJ2-7	TRBV5-4	CASSRDRTYEQYF	TGTGCCAGCAGCCGGGACAGGACCTACGAGCAGTACTTC
once	-	13	TRBJ2-1	TRBV5-4	CASSRDGYNEQFF	TGTGCCAGCAGCCGGGACGGATACAATGAGCAGTTCTTC
-	-	13	TRBJ1-2	TRBV28	CASSLTSAYGYTF	TGTGCCAGCAGTTTGACATCGGCCTATGGCTACACCTTC
-	-	17	TRBJ2-2	TRBV9	CASSVARARGGAGELFF	TGTGCCAGCAGCGTGGCCCGGGCCCGAGGGGGGGCCGGGGAGCTGTTTTTT
-	TRBD1	13	TRBJ1-2	TRBV6-1	CASSPTDREGYTF	TGTGCCAGCAGTCCCACCGACAGGGAAGGCTACACCTTC
-	TRBD1	14	TRBJ1-6	TRBV7-6	CASSAGQVNSPLHF	TGTGCCAGCAGCGCAGGACAGGTTAATTCACCCCTCCACTTT
few	TRBD1	13	TRBJ2-3	TRBV2	CASSEAPTGEQYF	TGTGCCAGCAGTGAAGCCCCGACAGGGGAGCAGTATTTT
-	-	18	TRBJ1-5	TRBV19	CASSIYVSPVRGNQPQHF	TGTGCCAGTAGTATCTATGTCAGCCCGGTCCGGGGCAATCAGCCCCAGCATTTT
-	TRBD1	16	TRBJ2-5	TRBV7-2	CASSSYLPQGAGTQYF	TGTGCCAGCAGCTCCTACCTCCCCCAGGGGGCAGGGACCCAGTACTTC
-	-	14	TRBJ2-4	TRBV4-1	CASSHEGPGNIQYF	TGCGCCAGCAGCCATGAGGGGCCCGGGAACATTCAGTACTTC
-	-	14	TRBJ2-3	TRBV10-3	CAITLDRATDTQYF	TGTGCCATCACCCTGGACAGAGCGACAGATACGCAGTATTTT
-	-	16	TRBJ2-3	TRBV5-4	CASSLMKERSTDTQYF	TGTGCCAGCAGCTTGATGAAGGAGCGGAGCACAGATACGCAGTATTTT
-	-	15	TRBJ1-1	TRBV28	CASSRPVGGVTEAFF	TGTGCCAGCAGCCGCCCTGTGGGGGGCGTGACTGAAGCTTTCTTT
-	TRBD2	14	TRBJ2-1	TRBV5-8	CASSFVGRVNEQFF	TGTGCCAGCAGCTTCGTAGGGAGGGTAAATGAGCAGTTCTTC
-	TRBD1	15	TRBJ2-7	TRBV5-6	CASSRDRGVSYEQYF	TGTGCCAGCAGCCGCGACAGGGGAGTTTCCTACGAGCAGTACTTC
-	TRBD2	17	TRBJ2-1	TRBV4-3	CASSLSLAGSSYNEQFF	TGCGCCAGCAGCCTTTCCTTAGCGGGAAGCTCCTACAATGAGCAGTTCTTC
-	-	13	TRBJ2-7	TRBV6-5	CASSYSGVYEQYF	TGTGCCAGCAGTTACTCAGGGGTCTACGAGCAGTACTTC
-	-	13	TRBJ2-5	TRBV6-1	CASSVAGGRGQYF	TGTGCCAGCAGTGTGGCAGGCGGTAGGGGCCAGTACTTC
-	-	14	TRBJ1-3	TRBV11-2	CASSPRRGGNTIYF	TGTGCCAGCAGCCCCCGGCGCGGGGGAAACACCATATATTTT
many	TRBD1	15	TRBJ1-2	TRBV9	CASSVTGAENYGYTF	TGTGCCAGCAGCGTCACAGGGGCGGAGAACTATGGCTACACCTTC
-	-	15	TRBJ2-5	TRBV5-1	CASSLWAGHQETQYF	TGCGCCAGCAGCCTCTGGGCGGGCCACCAAGAGACCCAGTACTTC
-	-	11	TRBJ1-2	TRBV6-5	CASAGDYGYTF	TGTGCCTCGGCCGGGGATTATGGCTACACCTTC
-	TRBD1	13	TRBJ1-2	TRBV7-3	CASSLTRGQGMHF	TGTGCCAGCAGCTTAACTAGGGGACAGGGAATGCACTTC
-	-	15	TRBJ2-3	TRBV30	CAWSVLRGSTDTQYF	TGTGCCTGGAGTGTACTCCGGGGAAGCACAGATACGCAGTATTTT
-	TRBD2	15	TRBJ2-7	TRBV7-2	CASSAGTSPFYEQYF	TGTGCCAGCAGCGCCGGGACTAGTCCCTTCTACGAGCAGTACTTC
few	TRBD1	16	TRBJ1-5	TRBV6-5	CASSSHRGTGNQPQHF	TGTGCCAGCAGTTCGCACAGGGGCACTGGCAATCAGCCCCAGCATTTT
-	-	16	TRBJ1-4	TRBV28	CASSLDRQGIRYGLFF	TGTGCCAGCAGTTTGGATAGGCAGGGCATTCGATATGGACTGTTTTTT